This entry describes one T cell receptor (beta chain). There are a few counts of this clonotype. Its antigen remains undetermined. The input lacks base qualities; no much larger clone sits a single base away. Reading the germline V gene gives CDR1 SGHRS and CDR2 YFSETQ. Inclusive of the bounding cysteine and phenylalanine, the CDR3 is 15 residues long. The entry retains the CDR3 DNA only, 45 bases that are in frame from base 1. Trimming takes 4 bases from V and 6 bases from J, and the germline ends sit 17 bases apart. The TCR beta CDR3 regions were amplified from RNA transcripts. The first round of RT-PCR for the TCR CDR3 was performed with the HTBI primer set and the Qiagen OneStep RT-PCR kit. The libraries were constructed in a second round of multiplex PCR and then size-selected and purified. Sequencing of the libraries was done on an Illumina HiSeq2000 using paired-end 100 bp reads. The study's own analysis went as follows. Raw data were processed with SOAPnuke, discarding reads with adapters, uncalled bases, mean Phred below 15, or no exact constant-primer or identifier match. High-quality paired reads were merged with COPE v1.2.5, and unique nucleotide sequences were defined as clonotypes. Clonotypes were aligned to IMGT TRBV, TRBD and TRBJ reference segments using MiTCR v1.1. Only V-J combinations with frequency above 0.0001, covering 99.2% of repertoires, were analysed. The TCS score was defined as F50 (clonal expansion) divided by E x V (chaos), with BLOSUM62-based TCRdist calculated between CDR3 peptides within each V-J. Welch's t-statistics and random forest reduced fewer than 550 V-J features to fewer than 15, which were used in a naive Bayes classifier (R e1071). TCRdb applied fastp at Q25 and MiXCR to the public reads, then kept only in-frame beta chains. Under each unique CDR3 protein, matching rows form one entry showing the most common genes and DNA. The V and J calls were determined by TCRdb, not by the authors. The sample profile shows some 720,000 distinct CDR3 sequences; roughly 17% of them were found once. The biggest ten clones account for under 9.5% of the sample.

The data belong to a study of T cells in Graves' hyperthyroidism and ophthalmopathy (dated by TCRdb to about 2019). Broadly, across the study: Peripheral blood was collected at initial diagnosis, before any treatment. Thyroid tissue and blood T-cell repertoires from roughly 6 Graves' hyperthyroidism patients were also compared in the study. Whether ophthalmopathy could be predicted prospectively was tested in an independent validation cohort made up of roughly 19 hyperthyroidism patients plus 17 patients who later progressed to ophthalmopathy. After sampling, hyperthyroidism patients received methimazole starting at 30 mg daily, and ophthalmopathy patients received high-dose intravenous methylprednisolone. A discovery cohort of fewer than 110 patients, fewer than 50 with Graves' ophthalmopathy and 55 to 65 with stable Graves' hyperthyroidism, was used to find distinguishing TCR V-J signatures. The roughly 94 discovery patients were randomly split 7:3 into training and test sets. The paper describes TCR Vbeta CDR3 sequencing of some 130 peripheral blood samples, made up of roughly 45 ophthalmopathy patients, 70 to 75 hyperthyroidism patients and 17 progressor patients.

Graves' hyperthyroidism was defined as stable when no progression to ophthalmopathy occurred over 18 months of follow-up. The hyperthyroidism patients were between 18 and 65 years old and newly diagnosed, with a disease duration of less than 2 months. Patients with uncontrolled infections, other autoimmune diseases, pregnancy or lactation were excluded. Diagnoses relied on clinical symptoms, serum thyroxine and TRAb, thyroid ultrasound and orbital computed tomography. PBMCs were isolated from more than 9 ml of fresh peripheral blood by Ficoll-Paque density gradient centrifugation. Total RNA was extracted using Trizol reagent, and RNA quality was assessed on an Agilent 2100 Bioanalyzer. The research as a whole found: Most expanded thyroid clonotypes (frequency above 0.001) were also found in blood, which suggests that blood repertoires may mirror thyroid immune responses. Ophthalmopathy was separated from stable hyperthyroidism by a 13 V-J signature model, with around 88% sensitivity and roughly 84% specificity obtained in cross-validation and 80%/75% obtained in testing. During validation, the model predicted progression to ophthalmopathy a median of around 6 months ahead of onset, with around 71% sensitivity and almost 75% specificity. No statistical method was used to set the sample size in advance, and investigators knew the group allocation.

The sequenced sample consisted of blood. This sequence originates from a man between 18 and 35 years old with Graves' hyperthyroidism. The V gene is TRBV5-1 and the J gene is TRBJ2-1; D gene: possibly TRBD2, on 7 matching bases. The CDR3 here reads CASSQGTNSANEQFF. The sequenced DNA: TGCGCCAGCAGCCAGGGGACTAACTCTGCCAATGAGCAGTTCTTC.